One sample yielded the 25 T cell receptor beta chains listed below, sequenced in a study of human T cells and chemical hapten exposure. MiXCR was run by TCRdb on the RACE reads, yielding one entry per CDR3 protein. The repertoire has some 300,000 distinct CDR3 sequences, approximately 5% of them found once; the top ten carry approximately 8.2%. This sample's time point: pre-sensitization, week 0. Treatment of the sample: therapeutic diphenylcyclopropenone sensitization with weekly scalp DPC. This specimen consisted of whole blood, obtained in connection with sensitization to the hapten diphenylcyclopropenone (DPC). These TCRs come from a woman aged 18-29 years with alopecia areata. Some clones in this sample may be carry-over from other donors' samples.

This chain links TRBV6-2 or TRBV6-3 with TRBJ1-6; 7 bases are shared with TRBD1. The CDR3 runs 15 residues. V was pared by 5 bases and J by 9 bases, with 10 bases of the junction left unmatched. From germline, CDR1 is MNHEY and CDR2 SVGEGT. This CDR3 is CASSRGGVGTSPLHF. The CDR3, as DNA: TGTGCCAGCAGTCGAGGGGGCGTTGGGACTTCACCCCTCCACTTT.

The chain couples TRBV6-2 or TRBV6-3 to TRBJ1-2; D is undetermined. CDR1 and CDR2 from the germline V gene are MNHEY and SVGEGT. Trimming removed 2 bases at V and 1 base at J, with 8 bases between. The CDR3 runs 14 residues. The CDR3 region is CASSYGIFNYGYTF. The CDR3 DNA sequence: TGTGCCAGCAGTTACGGGATCTTTAACTATGGCTACACCTTC.

The chain is built from TRBV12-3 or TRBV12-4 and TRBJ1-5, with D hard to call. The CDR3 totals 13 residues. V gave up 5 bases and J gave up 4 bases, with 9 bases separating them. The CDR3: CASSQWANQPQHF. CDR3 nucleotide sequence: TGTGCCAGCAGTCAGTGGGCTAATCAGCCCCAGCATTTT.

In this sample, this clonotype turned up many times. V and J are TRBV4-3 and TRBJ2-4; 9 bases fit TRBD1. V lost 0 bases and J lost 7; bases outside the gene matches: 16. CDR1 and CDR2 from the germline V gene are LGHNA and YSLEER. This CDR3 has 19 amino acids. CDR3 nucleotide sequence: TGCGCCAGCAGCCAAGAAACAGGGGGCGCGGGTCTATGGAGGAACATTCAGTACTTC. This translates into CASSQETGGAGLWRNIQYF.

In its sample, this clonotype was seen many times. The J gene is TRBJ2-3, the V gene TRBV6-6; TRBD1 is a possible D gene (6 bases). Germline loops: CDR1 MNHNY, CDR2 SVGAGI (reference sequence). This CDR3 contains 16 residues. Trimming cost V 2 bases and J 2 bases, with 14 bases left between them. The CDR3 loop is CASSYKGGFNTDTQYF. CDR3 sequence (DNA): TGTGCCAGCAGTTACAAAGGGGGTTTCAACACAGATACGCAGTATTTT.

V gene TRBV5-1 combines with J gene TRBJ2-3, with D possibly TRBD1 on 5 matching bases. CDR1 and CDR2 (germline): SGHRS, YFSETQ. V was clipped by 4 bases and J by 0 bases, with 18 bases between them. The CDR3 totals 17 residues. CDR3 residues: CASSGEVRGSSTDTQYF. The CDR3 DNA sequence: TGCGCCAGCAGCGGTGAAGTAAGGGGTTCAAGCACAGATACGCAGTATTTT.

This clonotype came up many times. The chain uses TRBV6-1 and TRBJ2-1, with 9 bases lining up with TRBD2. This CDR3 has 15 residues. Per germline, CDR1 MNHNS and CDR2 SASEGT. V lost 4 bases and J lost 2; bases outside the gene matches: 3. CDR3 protein: CASSVTSGTYNEQFF. The CDR3 bases are TGTGCCAGCAGTGTGACTAGCGGAACCTACAATGAGCAGTTCTTC.

This clonotype was seen just once. This chain joins TRBV7-9 and TRBJ2-7; D gene unclear. Germline values: CDR1 SEHNR, CDR2 FQNEAQ (reference sequence). V was clipped by 8 bases and J by 2 bases, with 13 bases between them. CDR3 length: 13 residues. CDR3 coding DNA: TGTGCCAGCCGCCCGGCCCCTCCCTACGAGCAGTACTTC. As protein: CASRPAPPYEQYF.

About this clonotype: A much larger clone sits a single nucleotide away, making a read error possible. The chain has TRBV28 and TRBJ2-7; possibly TRBD1 for D (5 bases). CDR3 length: 16 residues. V shed 8 bases and J shed 3 bases, with 23 bases lying between them. CDR1 is MDHEN and CDR2 is SYDVKM in the germline V gene. CDR3 nucleotides: TGTGCCAGCCAACGGGCCACCAAAAGGGGAAACTACGAGCAGTACTTC. As protein: CASQRATKRGNYEQYF.

This sequence joins TRBV6-5 and TRBJ1-5, with D possibly matching TRBD1 (5 bases). CDR1 and CDR2 from the germline V gene are MNHEY and SVGAGI. This CDR3 has 15 amino acids. The V end was cut by 2 bases, the J end by 3 bases, with 11 bases between. The CDR3 sequence is CASSYVGGTNQPQHF. In nucleotides, the CDR3 is TGTGCCAGCAGTTACGTCGGGGGTACCAATCAGCCCCAGCATTTT.

The sample holds a few counts of this clonotype. This chain links TRBV7-2 with TRBJ2-7; either TRBD1 or TRBD2 may supply D (5 bases each). V lost 6 bases and J 2 bases, leaving 17 bases between the germline ends. Germline V CDR1 and CDR2: SGHTA, FQGNSA. This CDR3 region has 15 residues. CDR3 in amino acids: CASSRPGTQAYEQYF. The CDR3 coding sequence is TGTGCCAGCAGTCGTCCCGGGACGCAAGCCTACGAGCAGTACTTC.

This clonotype was detected ten times or more. V and J are TRBV9 and TRBJ2-7, with 10 positions matching TRBD2. This CDR3 is 16 amino acids long. With V trimmed by 0 bases and J by 2 bases, 5 bases remained unmatched. Germline V CDR1 and CDR2: SGDLS, YYNGEE. The CDR3 DNA is TGTGCCAGCAGCGTAGGGGGGACTAGCGTCACCTACGAGCAGTACTTC. Translated, it gives CASSVGGTSVTYEQYF.

This clonotype was seen only a few times. The chain recombines TRBV2 with TRBJ2-3; 10 nucleotides agree with TRBD2. The CDR3 extends over 18 amino acids. V shed 2 bases, J shed 4 bases, and the junction held 12 bases outside the gene matches. The germline V gene has CDR1 SNHLY and CDR2 FYNNEI. The CDR3 DNA reads TGTGCCAGCAGTGAATTCCTAGCGGGGGCCGCGGGACCAGATACGCAGTATTTT. As protein: CASSEFLAGAAGPDTQYF. Variable domain in full (rest from reference TRBV2 and TRBJ2-3): EPEVTQTPSHQVTQMGQEVILRCVPISNHLYFYWYRQILGQKVEFLVSFYNNEISEKSEIFDDQFSVERPDGSNFTLKIRSTKLEDSAMYFCASSEFLAGAAGPDTQYFGPGTRLTVL.

As for this clonotype: A much larger clone is a single base away; this may be a read error. Because it lacks the conserved phenylalanine or tryptophan at the end, this CDR3 is likely a read error. The chain links TRBV29-1 to TRBJ1-1; D is uncertain. The germline V gene has CDR1 SQVTM and CDR2 ANQGSEA. The CDR3 is 12 amino acids. Trimming left V 5 bases short and J 0 bases short, with 7 bases between. The CDR3 bases are TGCAGCGTTAGCAGGATGAACACTGAAGCTTTCCTT. Protein: CSVSRMNTEAFL.

The chain has TRBV7-2 and TRBJ2-7; no definite D call. The CDR3 covers 14 residues. Trimming shortened V by 1 base and J by 2 bases, and 9 bases separated the two germline ends. CDR1 SGHTA and CDR2 FQGNSA come from the germline V gene. CDR3 in DNA: TGTGCCAGCAGCTTAGACTACCGAACCTACGAGCAGTACTTC. This sequence encodes CASSLDYRTYEQYF.

The table lists this clonotype with a few counts. The chain couples TRBV29-1 to TRBJ1-4; weak D call: TRBD1 (6 bases). With 6 bases removed from V and 4 bases from J, the gap between germline ends came to 15 bases. From germline, CDR1 is SQVTM and CDR2 ANQGSEA. This CDR3 comprises 14 residues. The CDR3 bases are TGCAGCGTCGCCGGTGGACAGTTTAATGAAAAACTGTTTTTT. This codes for CSVAGGQFNEKLFF.

This clonotype occurred many times. The chain uses TRBV2 and TRBJ1-1; tentatively, D is TRBD1 (6 bases). The CDR3 covers 13 residues. CDR1 is SNHLY, CDR2 FYNNEI, per germline. Trimming left V 5 bases short and J 1 base short, with 8 bases between. The CDR3 spells CASSRQENTEAFF. The CDR3 DNA follows: TGTGCCAGCAGTCGACAGGAGAACACTGAAGCTTTCTTT.

This clonotype has just a few counts. The rearrangement links TRBV29-1 to TRBJ2-7; TRBD2 matches 9 bases. CDR1 is SQVTM, CDR2 ANQGSEA, per germline. With 5 bases clipped from V and 4 bases from J, the junction kept 9 bases outside the gene matches. This CDR3 comprises 14 residues. The CDR3 bases are TGCAGCGTTTTATGGGCGGGGGGGCTATACGAGCAGTACTTC. Protein sequence: CSVLWAGGLYEQYF.

The chain recombines TRBV18 with TRBJ2-7; 9 nucleotides line up with TRBD1. With V trimmed by 1 base and J by 5 bases, 9 bases remained unmatched. The CDR3 contains 16 residues. The germline V gene encodes CDR1 KGHSH and CDR2 LQKENI. The CDR3 nucleotides read TGTGCCAGCTCACCACTAGTCGGGACAGGGCACCACGAGCAGTACTTC. The encoded protein is CASSPLVGTGHHEQYF.

This clonotype appeared many times. CDR3 amino acids: CASSEGSVNEQFF. The DNA of the CDR3 is TGTGCCAGCAGCGAGGGGTCCGTCAATGAGCAGTTCTTC. The chain combines TRBV27 with TRBJ2-1; tentatively, D is TRBD1 or TRBD2 (5 bases each). The CDR3 spans 13 residues. From germline, CDR1 is MNHEY and CDR2 SMNVEV (reference sequence). The V end lost 6 bases, the J end lost 6 bases, and 12 bases lay between the germline ends.

The CDR3 region has the DNA TGTGCCAGCAGTCTTATCGGGGACCGTAGAGATACGCAGTATTTT. This translates into CASSLIGDRRDTQYF. The chain is built from TRBV6-2 or TRBV6-3 and TRBJ2-3; TRBD1 or TRBD2 may be the D gene (5 bases each). This CDR3 spans 15 amino acids. From germline, CDR1 is MNHEY and CDR2 SVGEGT. V dropped 5 bases and J dropped 5 bases, with 17 bases sitting between them.

This clonotype has more than one count but fewer than ten. V is TRBV5-1 and J is TRBJ2-5, with D tentatively TRBD2 (6 bases). Looked up from germline, CDR1 is SGHRS and CDR2 is YFSETQ. Trimming removed 0 bases from V and 5 bases from J, with 17 bases in between. The CDR3 loop spans 16 amino acids. CDR3 region: CASSLGGAATGETQYF. The CDR3 DNA follows: TGCGCCAGCAGCTTGGGCGGGGCCGCCACGGGGGAGACCCAGTACTTC.

The V and J genes are TRBV24-1 and TRBJ1-1, with D hard to call. Trimming took off 2 bases at V and 9 bases at J, with 9 bases between the two ends. Germline CDR1 reads KGHDR; CDR2 reads SFDVKD. The CDR3 has 12 residues. In DNA form, the CDR3 reads TGTGCCACCAGTGATTCAAGAGGGAAAGCTTTCTTT. This translates into CATSDSRGKAFF.

This clonotype has at least ten counts. The rearrangement joins TRBV12-3 or TRBV12-4 to TRBJ1-6, with TRBD1 identical over 10 bases. J was trimmed by 6 bases and V by 6 bases; bases with no gene match: 8. CDR3 size: 16 residues. CDR3 protein: CASSVPGTGVNSPLHF. CDR3 bases: TGTGCCAGCAGCGTCCCTGGGACAGGGGTTAATTCACCCCTCCACTTT.

This clonotype has a handful of counts. The chain uses TRBV6-5 and TRBJ1-6; 8 nucleotides line up with TRBD1. Germline assignment: CDR1 MNHEY and CDR2 SVGAGI. V lost 7 bases, J lost 2 bases, and 4 bases stayed unmatched. CDR3 length: 15 amino acids. The CDR3 DNA follows: TGTGCCAGCACAAAACAGGGGGCCTATAATTCACCCCTCCACTTT. It specifies CASTKQGAYNSPLHF.